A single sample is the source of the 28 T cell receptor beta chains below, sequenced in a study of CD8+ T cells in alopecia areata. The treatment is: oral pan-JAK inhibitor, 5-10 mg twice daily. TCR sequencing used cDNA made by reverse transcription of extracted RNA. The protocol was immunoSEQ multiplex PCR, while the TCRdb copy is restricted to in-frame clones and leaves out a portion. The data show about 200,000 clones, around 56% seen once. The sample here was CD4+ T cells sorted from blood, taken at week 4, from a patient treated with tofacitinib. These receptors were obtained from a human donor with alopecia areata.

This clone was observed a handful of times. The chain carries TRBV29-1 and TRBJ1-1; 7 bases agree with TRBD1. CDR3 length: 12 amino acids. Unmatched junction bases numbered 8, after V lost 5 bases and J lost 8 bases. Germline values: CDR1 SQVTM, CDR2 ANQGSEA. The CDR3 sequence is CSVNRGEPEAFF. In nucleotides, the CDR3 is TGCAGCGTTAACAGGGGCGAACCAGAAGCTTTCTTT.

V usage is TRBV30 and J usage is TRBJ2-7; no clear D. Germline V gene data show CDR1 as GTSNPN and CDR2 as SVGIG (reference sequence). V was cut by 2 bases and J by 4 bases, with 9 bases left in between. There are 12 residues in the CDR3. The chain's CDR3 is CAWSLNSYEQYF. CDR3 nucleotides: TGTGCCTGGAGTTTGAACTCTTACGAGCAGTACTTC.

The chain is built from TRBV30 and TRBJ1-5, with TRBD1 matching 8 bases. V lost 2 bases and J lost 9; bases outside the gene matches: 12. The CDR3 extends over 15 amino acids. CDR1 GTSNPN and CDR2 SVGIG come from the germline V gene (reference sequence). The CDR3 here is CAWSRTGNLQRPQHF. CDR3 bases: TGTGCCTGGAGTCGGACAGGGAACCTACAACGGCCCCAGCATTTT.

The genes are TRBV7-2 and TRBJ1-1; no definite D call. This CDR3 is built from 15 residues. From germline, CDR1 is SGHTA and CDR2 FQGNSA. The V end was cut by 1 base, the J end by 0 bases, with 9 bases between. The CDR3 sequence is CASSLGGQMNTEAFF. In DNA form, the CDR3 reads TGTGCCAGCAGCTTAGGAGGTCAGATGAACACTGAAGCTTTCTTT.

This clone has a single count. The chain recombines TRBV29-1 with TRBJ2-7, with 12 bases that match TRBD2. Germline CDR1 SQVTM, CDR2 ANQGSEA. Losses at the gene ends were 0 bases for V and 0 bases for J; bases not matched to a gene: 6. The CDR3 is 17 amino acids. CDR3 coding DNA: TGCAGCGTTGAAGACGCCGGACTAGCGGGGACCTCCTACGAGCAGTACTTC. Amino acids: CSVEDAGLAGTSYEQYF.

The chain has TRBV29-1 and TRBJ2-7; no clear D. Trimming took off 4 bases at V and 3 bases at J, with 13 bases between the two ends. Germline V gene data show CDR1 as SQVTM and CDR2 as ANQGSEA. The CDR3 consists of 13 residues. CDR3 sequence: CSVVGQRLYEQYF. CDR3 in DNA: TGCAGCGTTGTCGGTCAGAGGCTCTACGAGCAGTACTTC.

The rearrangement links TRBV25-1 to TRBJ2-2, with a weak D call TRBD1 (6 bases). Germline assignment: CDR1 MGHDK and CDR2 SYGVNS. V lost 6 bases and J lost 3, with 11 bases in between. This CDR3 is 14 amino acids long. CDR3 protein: CASRLTGYTGELFF. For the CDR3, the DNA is TGTGCCAGCAGATTGACAGGTTACACCGGGGAGCTGTTTTTT.

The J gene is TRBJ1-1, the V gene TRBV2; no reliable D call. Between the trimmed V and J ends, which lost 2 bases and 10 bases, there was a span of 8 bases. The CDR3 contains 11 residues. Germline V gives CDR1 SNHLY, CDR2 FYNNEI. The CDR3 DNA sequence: TGTGCCAGCAGTGAAAACCTCCCAGCTTTCTTT. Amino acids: CASSENLPAFF.

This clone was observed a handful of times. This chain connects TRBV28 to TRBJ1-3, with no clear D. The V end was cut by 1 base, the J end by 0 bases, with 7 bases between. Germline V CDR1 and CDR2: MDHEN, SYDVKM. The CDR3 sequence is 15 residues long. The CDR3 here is CASSLSGSSGNTIYF. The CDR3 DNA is TGTGCCAGCAGTTTATCAGGATCCTCTGGAAACACCATATATTTT.

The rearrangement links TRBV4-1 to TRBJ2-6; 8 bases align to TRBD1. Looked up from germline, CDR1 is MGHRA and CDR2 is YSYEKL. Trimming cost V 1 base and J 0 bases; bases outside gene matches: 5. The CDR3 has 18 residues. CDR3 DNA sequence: TGCGCCAGCAGCCAAGGGGGACAGGCCCTCTCTGGGGCCAACGTCCTGACTTTC. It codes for CASSQGGQALSGANVLTF.

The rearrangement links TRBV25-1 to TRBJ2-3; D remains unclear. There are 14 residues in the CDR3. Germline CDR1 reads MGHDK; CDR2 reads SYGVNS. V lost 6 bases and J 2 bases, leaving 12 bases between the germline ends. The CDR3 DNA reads TGTGCCAGCAGAGGTCGGCGCCCCACAGATACGCAGTATTTT. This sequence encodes CASRGRRPTDTQYF.

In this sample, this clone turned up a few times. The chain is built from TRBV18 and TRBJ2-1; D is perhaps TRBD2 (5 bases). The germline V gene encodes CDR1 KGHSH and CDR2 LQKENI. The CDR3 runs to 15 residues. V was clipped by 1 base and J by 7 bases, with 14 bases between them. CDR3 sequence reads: CASSPLTRRWNEQFF. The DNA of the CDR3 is TGTGCCAGCTCACCACTAACTAGGAGATGGAATGAGCAGTTCTTC.

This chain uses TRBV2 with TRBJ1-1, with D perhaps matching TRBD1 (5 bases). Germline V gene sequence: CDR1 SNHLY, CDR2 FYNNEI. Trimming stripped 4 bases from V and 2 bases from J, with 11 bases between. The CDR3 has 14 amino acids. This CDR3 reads CASSVMGPNTEAFF. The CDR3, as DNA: TGTGCCAGCAGTGTGATGGGACCCAACACTGAAGCTTTCTTT.

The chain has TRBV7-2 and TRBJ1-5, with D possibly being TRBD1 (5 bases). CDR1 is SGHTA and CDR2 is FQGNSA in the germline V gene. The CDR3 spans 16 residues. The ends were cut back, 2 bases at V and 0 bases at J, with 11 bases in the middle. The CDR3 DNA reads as TGTGCCAGCAGCTTAAGGGGCAGGCGTAGCAATCAGCCCCAGCATTTT. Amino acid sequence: CASSLRGRRSNQPQHF.

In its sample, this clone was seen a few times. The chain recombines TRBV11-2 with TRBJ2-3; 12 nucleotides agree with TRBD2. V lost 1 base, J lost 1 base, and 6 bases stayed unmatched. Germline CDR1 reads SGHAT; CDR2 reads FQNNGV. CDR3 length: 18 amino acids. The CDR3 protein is CASSLAPLAGGRTDTQYF. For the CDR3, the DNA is TGTGCCAGCAGCTTAGCGCCACTAGCGGGGGGTCGCACAGATACGCAGTATTTT.

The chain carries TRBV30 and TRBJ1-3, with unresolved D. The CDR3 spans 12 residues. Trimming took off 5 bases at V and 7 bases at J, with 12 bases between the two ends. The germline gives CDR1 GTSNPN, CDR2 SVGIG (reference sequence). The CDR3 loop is CAWATSGNTIYF. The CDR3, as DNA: TGTGCCTGGGCCACGTCGGGGAACACCATATATTTT.

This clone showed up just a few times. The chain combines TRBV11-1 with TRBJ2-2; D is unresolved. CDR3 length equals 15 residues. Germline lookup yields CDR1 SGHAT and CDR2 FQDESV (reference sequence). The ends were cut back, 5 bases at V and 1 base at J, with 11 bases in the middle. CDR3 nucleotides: TGTGCCAGCAGCCTCGCCCCCCGGAACACCGGGGAGCTGTTTTTT. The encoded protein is CASSLAPRNTGELFF. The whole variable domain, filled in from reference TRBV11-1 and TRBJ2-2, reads EAEVAQSPRYKITEKSQAVAFWCDPISGHATLYWYRQILGQGPELLVQFQDESVVDDSQLPKDRFSAERLKGVDSTLKIQPAELGDSAMYLCASSLAPRNTGELFFGEGSRLTVL.

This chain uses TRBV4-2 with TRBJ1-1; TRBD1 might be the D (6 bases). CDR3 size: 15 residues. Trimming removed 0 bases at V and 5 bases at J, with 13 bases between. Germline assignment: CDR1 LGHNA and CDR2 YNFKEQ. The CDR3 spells CASSQDGGLQTEAFF. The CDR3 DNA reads TGTGCCAGCAGCCAAGACGGGGGGCTGCAGACTGAAGCTTTCTTT.

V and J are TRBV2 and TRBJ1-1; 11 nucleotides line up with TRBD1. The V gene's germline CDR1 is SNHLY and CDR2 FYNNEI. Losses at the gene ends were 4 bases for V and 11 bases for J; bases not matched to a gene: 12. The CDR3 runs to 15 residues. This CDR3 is CASSARDRGGRWAFF. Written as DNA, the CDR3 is TGTGCCAGCAGTGCCCGGGACAGGGGGGGAAGATGGGCTTTCTTT.

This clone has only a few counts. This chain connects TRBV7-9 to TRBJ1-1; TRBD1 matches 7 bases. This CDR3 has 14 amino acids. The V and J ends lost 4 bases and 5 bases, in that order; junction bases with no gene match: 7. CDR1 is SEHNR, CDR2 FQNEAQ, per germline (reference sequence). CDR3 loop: CASSSSGGRTEAFF. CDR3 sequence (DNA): TGTGCCAGCAGCTCTTCAGGGGGTAGGACTGAAGCTTTCTTT. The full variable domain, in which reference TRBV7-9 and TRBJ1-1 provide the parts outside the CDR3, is DTGVSQNPRHKITKRGQNVTFRCDPISEHNRLYWYRQTLGQGPEFLTYFQNEAQLEKSRLLSDRFSAERPKGSFSTLEIQRTEQGDSAMYLCASSSSGGRTEAFFGQGTRLTVV.

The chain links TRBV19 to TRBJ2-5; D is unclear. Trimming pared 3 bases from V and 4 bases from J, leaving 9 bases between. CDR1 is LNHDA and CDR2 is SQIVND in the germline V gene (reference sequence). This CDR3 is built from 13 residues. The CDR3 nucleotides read TGTGCCAGTAGTATCTCTCAAGGAGAGACCCAGTACTTC. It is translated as CASSISQGETQYF.

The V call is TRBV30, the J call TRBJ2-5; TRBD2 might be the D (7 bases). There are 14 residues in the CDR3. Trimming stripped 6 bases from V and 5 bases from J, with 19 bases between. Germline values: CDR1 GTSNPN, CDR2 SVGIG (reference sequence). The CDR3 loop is CACPTRGAAETQYF. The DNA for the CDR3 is TGTGCCTGTCCCACCCGGGGGGCTGCGGAGACCCAGTACTTC.

CDR3 nucleotide sequence: TGTGCCAGCAGTTTTAGGGGGGAGTCACCCCTCCACTTT. As protein: CASSFRGESPLHF. This chain links TRBV27 with TRBJ1-6; possibly TRBD1 for D (6 bases). Trimming cost V 3 bases and J 10 bases, with 10 bases left between them. The CDR3 has 13 amino acids. Germline CDR1 MNHEY, CDR2 SMNVEV (reference sequence).

The CDR3 nucleotides read TGTGCCAGCCGCGGGGGTGTATATGGCTACACCTTC. The encoded protein is CASRGGVYGYTF. The chain couples TRBV2 to TRBJ1-2; perhaps TRBD1 as D (5 bases). V lost 8 bases, J lost 5 bases, and 12 bases lay in between. The CDR3 loop spans 12 amino acids. Germline loops: CDR1 SNHLY, CDR2 FYNNEI.

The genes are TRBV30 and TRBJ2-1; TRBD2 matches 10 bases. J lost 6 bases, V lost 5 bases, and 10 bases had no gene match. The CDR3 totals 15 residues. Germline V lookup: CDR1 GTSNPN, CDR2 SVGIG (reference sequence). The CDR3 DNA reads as TGTGCCTGGGGCTGGGGGCTAGCGGGGGTCAATGAGCAGTTCTTC. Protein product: CAWGWGLAGVNEQFF.

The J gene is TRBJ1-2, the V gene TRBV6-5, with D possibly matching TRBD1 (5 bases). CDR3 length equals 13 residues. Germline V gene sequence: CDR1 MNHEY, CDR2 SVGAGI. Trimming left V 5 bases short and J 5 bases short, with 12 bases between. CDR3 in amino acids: CASSEMGRYGYTF. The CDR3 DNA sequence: TGTGCCAGCAGTGAGATGGGACGGTATGGCTACACCTTC.

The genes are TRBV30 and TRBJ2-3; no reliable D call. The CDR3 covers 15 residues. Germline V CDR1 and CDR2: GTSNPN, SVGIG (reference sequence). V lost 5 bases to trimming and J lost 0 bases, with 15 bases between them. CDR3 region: CAWSFGPISTDTQYF. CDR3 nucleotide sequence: TGTGCCTGGTCTTTTGGCCCTATCAGCACAGATACGCAGTATTTT.

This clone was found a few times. The CDR3 sequence is CASSVRGGPTQETQYF. The CDR3 DNA reads as TGTGCCAGCAGTGTCCGAGGGGGGCCAACCCAAGAGACCCAGTACTTC. The J gene is TRBJ2-5, the V gene TRBV25-1, with D perhaps TRBD1 or TRBD2 (6 bases each). Germline CDR1 and CDR2: MGHDK and SYGVNS. V lost 4 bases to trimming and J lost 1 base, with 16 bases between them. The CDR3 is made up of 16 amino acids.